The 10 T cell receptor beta chains presented below share a single source sample, sequenced in a study of T-cell memory formation after mild COVID-19. TCRdb independently ran MiXCR on the 5' RACE reads; one entry per CDR3 protein. The top ten hold approximately 40% of the sample, which has 100,000 or so distinct CDR3 sequences, around 10% seen once. Sequencing was performed on PBMCs or a T cell subset sorted from them (not recorded which). The source is a young man who had mild COVID-19 (a few samples of this study predate the infection). Cell type and time point are not known.

J is TRBJ1-6 and V is TRBV5-5; the D gene is possibly TRBD1 (5 bases). Germline CDR1 SGHKS, CDR2 YYEKEE (reference sequence). The V end was cut by 0 bases, the J end by 10 bases, with 8 bases between. The CDR3 length is 13 residues. CDR3 in amino acids: CASSLVGGSPLHF. The CDR3, as DNA: TGTGCCAGCAGCTTGGTGGGGGGATCACCCCTCCACTTT. The entire variable domain, with the rest obtained from reference TRBV5-5 and TRBJ1-6, is as follows: DAGVTQSPTHLIKTRGQQVTLRCSPISGHKSVSWYQQVLGQGPQFIFQYYEKEERGRGNFPDRFSARQFPNYSSELNVNALLLGDSALYLCASSLVGGSPLHFGNGTRLTVT.

This clonotype was picked up many times. The chain is built from TRBV4-1 and TRBJ1-1; weak D call: TRBD1 (5 bases). The germline CDR1 and CDR2 sequences are MGHRA and YSYEKL. V was cut by 3 bases and J by 0 bases, with 11 bases left in between. The CDR3 contains 15 residues. The CDR3 region is CASSQTDTLNTEAFF. The CDR3, as DNA: TGCGCCAGCAGCCAGACGGACACGTTGAACACTGAAGCTTTCTTT.

This clonotype was counted between two and nine times. This sequence joins TRBV12-3 or TRBV12-4 and TRBJ1-5; D remains ambiguous. V was trimmed by 5 bases and J by 4 bases, leaving 6 bases between them. The CDR3 runs 12 residues. The CDR3 here is CASSPRNQPQHF. In DNA form, the CDR3 reads TGTGCCAGCAGTCCCAGGAATCAGCCCCAGCATTTT.

The chain couples TRBV15 to TRBJ1-5; D gene uncertain. Germline V lookup: CDR1 LNHNV, CDR2 YYDKDF (reference sequence). The CDR3 extends over 13 amino acids. The ends were cut back, 7 bases at V and 4 bases at J, with 11 bases in the middle. CDR3 DNA sequence: TGTGCCACCACCACGGGGATTAATCAGCCCCAGCATTTT. Amino acids: CATTTGINQPQHF.

The table lists this clonotype with many counts. This chain joins TRBV7-3 and TRBJ2-1; tentatively, D is TRBD2 (6 bases). The CDR3 contains 15 residues. Germline CDR1 and CDR2: SGHTA and FQGTGA. The ends were cut back, 5 bases at V and 0 bases at J, with 11 bases in the middle. This CDR3 is CASSLSGGSYNEQFF. As DNA, the CDR3 is TGTGCCAGCAGCCTTTCCGGGGGCTCCTACAATGAGCAGTTCTTC.

This clonotype has only a few counts. This chain links TRBV4-2 with TRBJ1-1; D is possibly TRBD1 (5 bases). Germline CDR1 LGHNA, CDR2 YNFKEQ. V shed 8 bases and J shed 3 bases, with 13 bases lying between them. The CDR3 consists of 13 residues. The CDR3 sequence is CASGGGSDTEAFF. CDR3 nucleotide sequence: TGTGCCAGCGGGGGGGGGTCAGACACTGAAGCTTTCTTT.

This clonotype was counted only a few times. The gene calls are TRBV20-1 and TRBJ2-2; D not certain. The CDR3 is made up of 13 amino acids. V was trimmed by 0 bases and J by 1 base, leaving 3 bases between them. Per the germline V gene, CDR1 is DFQATT and CDR2 is SNEGSKA (reference sequence). CDR3 amino acids: CSARDGNTGELFF. CDR3 DNA: TGCAGTGCTAGAGATGGGAACACCGGGGAGCTGTTTTTT.

Written as DNA, the CDR3 is TGTGCCAGCCGCTATAAAGATCGGGGACGGTTGAACACTGAAGCTTTCTTT. Amino acid sequence: CASRYKDRGRLNTEAFF. This chain links TRBV7-2 with TRBJ1-1; perhaps TRBD1 as D (5 bases). Germline assignment: CDR1 SGHTA and CDR2 FQGNSA. The CDR3 sequence is 17 residues long. Trimming took 8 bases from V and 0 from J, leaving 22 bases between them.

This clonotype has just a few counts. J is TRBJ1-2 and V is TRBV5-1; 9 bases map to TRBD1. The CDR3 covers 13 residues. Germline V CDR1 and CDR2: SGHRS, YFSETQ. Trimming removed 4 bases from V and 8 bases from J; junction bases left unmatched: 6. The CDR3 DNA follows: TGCGCCAGCAGCCAAACAGGGGGCGGCGGCTACACCTTC. Protein product: CASSQTGGGGYTF. The full variable domain, completed using reference TRBV5-1 and TRBJ1-2, is KAGVTQTPRYLIKTRGQQVTLSCSPISGHRSVSWYQQTPGQGLQFLFEYFSETQRNKGNFPGRFSGRQFSNSRSEMNVSTLELGDSALYLCASSQTGGGGYTFGSGTRLTVV.

The V gene is TRBV3-2, the J gene TRBJ1-2; no check of the table's D call, TRBD1, against the DNA was made. TRBV3-2 is labeled a pseudogene. There are 13 residues in the CDR3. CDR3 sequence reads: CASRDRQGCGYTF. CDR3 in DNA: TGTGCCAGCAGGGACCGACAGGGATGTGGCTACACCTTC.